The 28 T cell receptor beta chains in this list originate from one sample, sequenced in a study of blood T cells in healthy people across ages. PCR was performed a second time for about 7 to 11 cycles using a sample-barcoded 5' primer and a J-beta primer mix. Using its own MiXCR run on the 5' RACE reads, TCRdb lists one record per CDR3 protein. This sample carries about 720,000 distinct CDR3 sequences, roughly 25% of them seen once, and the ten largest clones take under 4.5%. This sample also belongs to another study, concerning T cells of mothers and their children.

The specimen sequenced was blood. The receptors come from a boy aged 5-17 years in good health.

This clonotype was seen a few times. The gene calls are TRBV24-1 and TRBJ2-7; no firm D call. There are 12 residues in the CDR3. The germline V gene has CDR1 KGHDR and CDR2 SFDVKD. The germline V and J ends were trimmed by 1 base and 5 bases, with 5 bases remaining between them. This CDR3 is CATSDFPDEQYF. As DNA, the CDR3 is TGTGCCACCAGTGATTTCCCGGACGAGCAGTACTTC.

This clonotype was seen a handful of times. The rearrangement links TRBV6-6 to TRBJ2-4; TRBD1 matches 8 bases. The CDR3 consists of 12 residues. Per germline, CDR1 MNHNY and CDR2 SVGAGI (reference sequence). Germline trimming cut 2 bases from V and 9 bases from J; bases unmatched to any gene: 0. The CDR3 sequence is CASSYGQGIQYF. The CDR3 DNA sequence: TGTGCCAGCAGTTACGGACAGGGCATTCAGTACTTC.

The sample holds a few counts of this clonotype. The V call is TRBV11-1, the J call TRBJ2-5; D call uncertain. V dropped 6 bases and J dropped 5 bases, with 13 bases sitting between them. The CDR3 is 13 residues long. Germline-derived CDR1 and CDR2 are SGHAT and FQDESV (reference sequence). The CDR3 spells CASRVYAGETQYF. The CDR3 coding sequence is TGTGCCAGCAGAGTTTACGCCGGGGAGACCCAGTACTTC.

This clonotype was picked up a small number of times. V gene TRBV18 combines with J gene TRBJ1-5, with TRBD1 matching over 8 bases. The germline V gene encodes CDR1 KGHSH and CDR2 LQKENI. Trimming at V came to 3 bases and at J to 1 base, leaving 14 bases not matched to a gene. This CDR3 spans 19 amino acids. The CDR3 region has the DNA TGTGCCAGCTCACCCTTAGGAGCGACAGGGGCTGTCAGCAATCAGCCCCAGCATTTT. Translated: CASSPLGATGAVSNQPQHF.

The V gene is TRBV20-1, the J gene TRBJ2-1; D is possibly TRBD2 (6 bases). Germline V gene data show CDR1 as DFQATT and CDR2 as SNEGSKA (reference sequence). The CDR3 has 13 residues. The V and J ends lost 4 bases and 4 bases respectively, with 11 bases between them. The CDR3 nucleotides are TGCAGTGCTATGTTCGGGGGTTACAATGAGCAGTTCTTC. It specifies CSAMFGGYNEQFF.

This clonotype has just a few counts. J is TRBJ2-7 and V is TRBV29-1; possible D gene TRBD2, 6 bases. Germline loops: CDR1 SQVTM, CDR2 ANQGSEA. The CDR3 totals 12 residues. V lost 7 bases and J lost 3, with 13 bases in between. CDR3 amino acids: CSARDSYYEQYF. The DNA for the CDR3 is TGCAGCGCCCGGGACTCCTACTACGAGCAGTACTTC.

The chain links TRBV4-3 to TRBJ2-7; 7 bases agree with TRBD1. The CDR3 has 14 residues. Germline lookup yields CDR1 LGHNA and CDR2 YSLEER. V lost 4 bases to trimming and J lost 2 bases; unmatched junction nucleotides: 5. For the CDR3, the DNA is TGCGCCAGCAGCCTCGGACAGGCGGCCTACGAGCAGTACTTC. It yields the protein CASSLGQAAYEQYF.

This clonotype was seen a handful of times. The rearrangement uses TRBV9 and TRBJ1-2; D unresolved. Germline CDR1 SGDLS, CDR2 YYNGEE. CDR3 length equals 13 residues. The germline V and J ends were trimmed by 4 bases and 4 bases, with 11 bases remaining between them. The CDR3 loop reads CASSTGEGYGYTF. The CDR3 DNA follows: TGTGCCAGCAGCACCGGGGAGGGCTATGGCTACACCTTC. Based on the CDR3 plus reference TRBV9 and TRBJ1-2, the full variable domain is DSGVTQTPKHLITATGQRVTLRCSPRSGDLSVYWYQQSLDQGLQFLIQYYNGEERAKGNILERFSAQQFPDLHSELNLSSLELGDSALYFCASSTGEGYGYTFGSGTRLTVV.

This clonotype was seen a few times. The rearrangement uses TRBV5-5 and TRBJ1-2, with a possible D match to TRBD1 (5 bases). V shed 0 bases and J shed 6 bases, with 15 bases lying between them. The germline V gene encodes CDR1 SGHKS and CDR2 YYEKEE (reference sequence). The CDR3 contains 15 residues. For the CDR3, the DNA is TGTGCCAGCAGCTTGGCTGCCAGGGTGGTTGATGGCTACACCTTC. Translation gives CASSLAARVVDGYTF. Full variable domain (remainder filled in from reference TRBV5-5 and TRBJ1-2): DAGVTQSPTHLIKTRGQQVTLRCSPISGHKSVSWYQQVLGQGPQFIFQYYEKEERGRGNFPDRFSARQFPNYSSELNVNALLLGDSALYLCASSLAARVVDGYTFGSGTRLTVV.

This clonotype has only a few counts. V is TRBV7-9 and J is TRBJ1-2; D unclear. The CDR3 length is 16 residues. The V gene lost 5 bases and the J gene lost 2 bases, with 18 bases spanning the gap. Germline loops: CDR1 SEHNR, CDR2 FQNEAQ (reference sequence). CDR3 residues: CASSPRGRAGNYGYTF. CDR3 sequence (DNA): TGTGCCAGCAGCCCGCGGGGTAGGGCTGGAAACTATGGCTACACCTTC.

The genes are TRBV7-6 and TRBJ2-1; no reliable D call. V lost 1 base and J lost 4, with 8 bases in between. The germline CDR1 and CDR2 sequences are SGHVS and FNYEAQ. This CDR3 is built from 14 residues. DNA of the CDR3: TGTGCCAGCAGCTTAGTCGAAGGGTACAATGAGCAGTTCTTC. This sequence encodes CASSLVEGYNEQFF. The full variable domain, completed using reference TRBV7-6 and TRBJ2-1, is GAGVSQSPRYKVTKRGQDVALRCDPISGHVSLYWYRQALGQGPEFLTYFNYEAQQDKSGLPNDRFSAERPEGSISTLTIQRTEQRDSAMYRCASSLVEGYNEQFFGPGTRLTVL.

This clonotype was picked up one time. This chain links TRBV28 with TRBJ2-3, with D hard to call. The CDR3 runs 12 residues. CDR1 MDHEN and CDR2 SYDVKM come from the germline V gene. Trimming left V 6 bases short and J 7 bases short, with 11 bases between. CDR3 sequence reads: CASSLKRNTQYF. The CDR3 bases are TGTGCCAGCAGCCTAAAAAGGAATACGCAGTATTTT.

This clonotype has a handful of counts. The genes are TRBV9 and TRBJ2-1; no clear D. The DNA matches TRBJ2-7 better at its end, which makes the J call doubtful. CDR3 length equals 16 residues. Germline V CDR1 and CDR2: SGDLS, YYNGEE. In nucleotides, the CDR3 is TGTGCCAGCAGCGAGAGATGGGGTTCTGAAGTCTACGAGCAGTACTTC. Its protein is CASSERWGSEVYEQYF.

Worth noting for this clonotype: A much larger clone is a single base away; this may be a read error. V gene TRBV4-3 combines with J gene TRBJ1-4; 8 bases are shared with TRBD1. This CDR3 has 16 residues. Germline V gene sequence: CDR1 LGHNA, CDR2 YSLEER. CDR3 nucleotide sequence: TGCGCCAGCAGCCAGGGACAGGTGATCACTAATGAAAAACTGGTTTTT. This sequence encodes CASSQGQVITNEKLVF.

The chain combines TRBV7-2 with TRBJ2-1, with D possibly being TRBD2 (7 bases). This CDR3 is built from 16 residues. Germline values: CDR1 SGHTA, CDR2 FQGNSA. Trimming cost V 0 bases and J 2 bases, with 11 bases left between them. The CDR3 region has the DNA TGTGCCAGCAGCTTAGCGGGCGGGGGCGCCTACAATGAGCAGTTCTTC. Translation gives CASSLAGGGAYNEQFF.

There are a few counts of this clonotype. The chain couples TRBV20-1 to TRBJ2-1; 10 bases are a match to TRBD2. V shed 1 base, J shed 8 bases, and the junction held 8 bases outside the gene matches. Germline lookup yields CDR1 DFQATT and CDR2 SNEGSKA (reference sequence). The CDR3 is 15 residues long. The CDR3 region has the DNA TGCAGTGCTAGAGTTGCAGCGGGAGGGACCGATGAGCAGTTCTTC. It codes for CSARVAAGGTDEQFF.

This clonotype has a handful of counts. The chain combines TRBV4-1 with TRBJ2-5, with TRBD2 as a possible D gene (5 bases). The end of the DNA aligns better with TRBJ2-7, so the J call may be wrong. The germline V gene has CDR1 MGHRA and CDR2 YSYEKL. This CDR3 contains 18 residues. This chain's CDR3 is CASSQLVSIALSSYEQYF. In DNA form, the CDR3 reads TGCGCCAGCAGCCAACTCGTATCAATAGCGTTAAGCTCCTACGAGCAGTACTTC.

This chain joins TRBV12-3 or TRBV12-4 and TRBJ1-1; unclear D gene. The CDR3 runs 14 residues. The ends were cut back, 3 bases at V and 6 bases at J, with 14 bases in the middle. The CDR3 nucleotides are TGTGCCAGCAGTTTTCCACCCGGTCGGGCTGAAGCTTTCTTT. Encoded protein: CASSFPPGRAEAFF.

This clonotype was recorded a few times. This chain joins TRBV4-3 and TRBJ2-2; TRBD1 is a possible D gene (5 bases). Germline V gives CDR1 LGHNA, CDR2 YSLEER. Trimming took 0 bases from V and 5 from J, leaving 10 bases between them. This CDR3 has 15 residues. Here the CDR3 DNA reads TGCGCCAGCAGCCAAGACAGGGTAGTTACCGGGGAGCTGTTTTTT. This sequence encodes CASSQDRVVTGELFF.

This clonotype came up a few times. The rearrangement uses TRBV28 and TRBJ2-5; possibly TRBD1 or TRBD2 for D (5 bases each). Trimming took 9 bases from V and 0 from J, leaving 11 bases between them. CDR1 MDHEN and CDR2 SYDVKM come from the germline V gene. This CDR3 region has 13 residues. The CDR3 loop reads CASEGRHQETQYF. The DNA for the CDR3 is TGTGCCAGTGAGGGACGGCACCAAGAGACCCAGTACTTC.

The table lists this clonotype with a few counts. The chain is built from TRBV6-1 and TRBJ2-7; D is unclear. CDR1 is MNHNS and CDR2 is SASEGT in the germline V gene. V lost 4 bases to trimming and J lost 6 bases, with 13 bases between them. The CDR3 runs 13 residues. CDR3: CASSVPGRVEQYF. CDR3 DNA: TGTGCCAGCAGTGTCCCCGGTCGCGTCGAGCAGTACTTC.

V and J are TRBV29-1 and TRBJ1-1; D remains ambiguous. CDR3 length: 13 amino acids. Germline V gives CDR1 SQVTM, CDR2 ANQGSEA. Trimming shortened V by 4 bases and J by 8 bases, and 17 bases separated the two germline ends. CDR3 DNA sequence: TGCAGCGTTGCCCGGTCCGAACTCCAAGAAGCTTTCTTT. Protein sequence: CSVARSELQEAFF.

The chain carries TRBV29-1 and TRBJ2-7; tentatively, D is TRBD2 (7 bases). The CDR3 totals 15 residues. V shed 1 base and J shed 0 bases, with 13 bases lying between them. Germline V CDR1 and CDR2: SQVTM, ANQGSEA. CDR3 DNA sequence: TGCAGCGTTGAAGGAGGGGGGGGTCTCTCCTACGAGCAGTACTTC. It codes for CSVEGGGGLSYEQYF.

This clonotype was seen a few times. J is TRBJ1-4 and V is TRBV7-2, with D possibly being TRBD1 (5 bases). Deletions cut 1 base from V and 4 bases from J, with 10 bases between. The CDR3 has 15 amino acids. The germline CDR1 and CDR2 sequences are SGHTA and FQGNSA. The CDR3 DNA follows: TGTGCCAGCAGCTTAGTGGCAGGGATTAATGAAAAACTGTTTTTT. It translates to CASSLVAGINEKLFF.

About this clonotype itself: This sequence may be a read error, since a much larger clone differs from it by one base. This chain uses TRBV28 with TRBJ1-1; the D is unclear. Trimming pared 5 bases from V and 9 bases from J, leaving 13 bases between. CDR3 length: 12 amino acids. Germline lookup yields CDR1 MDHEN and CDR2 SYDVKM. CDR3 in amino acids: CASSRNPAKAFF. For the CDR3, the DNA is TGTGCCAGCAGTCGTAACCCAGCTAAAGCTTTCTTT.

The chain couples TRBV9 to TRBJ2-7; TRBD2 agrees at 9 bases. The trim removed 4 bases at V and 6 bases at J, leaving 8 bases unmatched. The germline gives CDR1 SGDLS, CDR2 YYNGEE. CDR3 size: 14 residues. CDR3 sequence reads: CASSTGLAPGEQYF. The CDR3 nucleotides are TGTGCCAGCAGCACTGGACTAGCGCCGGGCGAGCAGTACTTC. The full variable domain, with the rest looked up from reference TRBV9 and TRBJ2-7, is DSGVTQTPKHLITATGQRVTLRCSPRSGDLSVYWYQQSLDQGLQFLIQYYNGEERAKGNILERFSAQQFPDLHSELNLSSLELGDSALYFCASSTGLAPGEQYFGPGTRLTVT.

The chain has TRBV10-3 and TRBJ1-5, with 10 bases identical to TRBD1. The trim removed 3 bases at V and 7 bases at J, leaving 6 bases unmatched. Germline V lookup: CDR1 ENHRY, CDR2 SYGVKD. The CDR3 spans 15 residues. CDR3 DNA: TGTGCCATCAGTGAACGGGACAGGGGACAACAGCCCCAGCATTTT. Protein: CAISERDRGQQPQHF.

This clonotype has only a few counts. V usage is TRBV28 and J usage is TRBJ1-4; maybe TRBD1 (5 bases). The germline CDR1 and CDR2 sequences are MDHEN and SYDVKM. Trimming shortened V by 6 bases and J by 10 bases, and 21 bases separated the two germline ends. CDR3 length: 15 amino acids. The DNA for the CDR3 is TGTGCCAGCAGGATCCAGTGGCAGGGAGCGGGAAAACTGTTTTTT. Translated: CASRIQWQGAGKLFF.